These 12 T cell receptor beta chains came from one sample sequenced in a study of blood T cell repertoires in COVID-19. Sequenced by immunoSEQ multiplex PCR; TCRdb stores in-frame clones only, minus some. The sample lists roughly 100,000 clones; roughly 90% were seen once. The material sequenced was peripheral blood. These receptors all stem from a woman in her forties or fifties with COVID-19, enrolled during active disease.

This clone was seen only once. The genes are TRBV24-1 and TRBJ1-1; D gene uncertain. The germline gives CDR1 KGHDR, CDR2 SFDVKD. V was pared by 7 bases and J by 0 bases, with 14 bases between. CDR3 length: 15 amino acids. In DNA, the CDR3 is TGTGCCACCAGATCCTCTTGGGAGATGAACACTGAAGCTTTCTTT. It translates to CATRSSWEMNTEAFF.

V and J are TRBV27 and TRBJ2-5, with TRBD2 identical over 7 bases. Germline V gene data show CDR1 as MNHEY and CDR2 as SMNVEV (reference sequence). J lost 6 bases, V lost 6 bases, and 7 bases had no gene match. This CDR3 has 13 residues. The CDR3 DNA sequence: TGTGCCAGCAGGGGACTACCGTTCCAGACCCAGTACTTC. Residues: CASRGLPFQTQYF.

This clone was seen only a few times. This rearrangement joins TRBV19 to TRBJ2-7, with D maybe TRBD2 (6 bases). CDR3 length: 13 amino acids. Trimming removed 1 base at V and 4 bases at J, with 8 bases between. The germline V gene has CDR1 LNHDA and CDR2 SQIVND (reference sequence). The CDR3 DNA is TGTGCCAGTAGTATAGTGGAGGGGTACGAGCAGTACTTC. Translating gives CASSIVEGYEQYF. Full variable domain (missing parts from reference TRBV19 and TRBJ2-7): DGGITQSPKYLFRKEGQNVTLSCEQNLNHDAMYWYRQDPGQGLRLIYYSQIVNDFQKGDIAEGYSVSREKKESFPLTVTSAQKNPTAFYLCASSIVEGYEQYFGPGTRLTVT.

The CDR3: CASIPGGQETQYF. The CDR3 DNA sequence: TGTGCCAGCATTCCGGGGGGCCAAGAGACCCAGTACTTC. The J gene is TRBJ2-5, the V gene TRBV6-5, with 7 nucleotides matching TRBD2. V gave up 7 bases and J gave up 1 base; unmatched junction bases: 3. Germline CDR1 reads MNHEY; CDR2 reads SVGAGI. The CDR3 sequence is 13 residues long.

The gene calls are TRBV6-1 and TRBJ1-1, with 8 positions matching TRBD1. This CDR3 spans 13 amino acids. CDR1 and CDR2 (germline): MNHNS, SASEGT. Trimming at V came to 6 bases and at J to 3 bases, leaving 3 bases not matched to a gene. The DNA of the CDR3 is TGTGCCAGCAGAAACAGGGGGGACACTGAAGCTTTCTTT. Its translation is CASRNRGDTEAFF.

The CDR3 DNA follows: TGTGCCTGCCCTCCGGGACAGGGTAACTATGGCTACACCTTC. It yields the protein CACPPGQGNYGYTF. The V and J genes are TRBV30 and TRBJ1-2; 9 positions agree with TRBD1. The V gene end was trimmed by 6 bases and the J gene end by 1 base; junction bases not matched to a gene: 6. This CDR3 contains 14 residues. Germline-derived CDR1 and CDR2 are GTSNPN and SVGIG (reference sequence).

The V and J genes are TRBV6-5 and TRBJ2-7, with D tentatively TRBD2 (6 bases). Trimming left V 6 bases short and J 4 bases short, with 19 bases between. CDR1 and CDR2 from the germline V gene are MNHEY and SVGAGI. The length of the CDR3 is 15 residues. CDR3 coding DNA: TGTGCCAGCAGCTTGGGGCAACTCCGGGGGTACGAGCAGTACTTC. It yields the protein CASSLGQLRGYEQYF.

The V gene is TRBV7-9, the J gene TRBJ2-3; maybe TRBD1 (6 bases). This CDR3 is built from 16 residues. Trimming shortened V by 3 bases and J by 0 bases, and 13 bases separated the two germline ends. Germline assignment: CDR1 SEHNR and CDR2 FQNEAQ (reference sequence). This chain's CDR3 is CASSFPVGASTDTQYF. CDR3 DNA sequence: TGTGCCAGCAGCTTCCCGGTGGGGGCTAGCACAGATACGCAGTATTTT.

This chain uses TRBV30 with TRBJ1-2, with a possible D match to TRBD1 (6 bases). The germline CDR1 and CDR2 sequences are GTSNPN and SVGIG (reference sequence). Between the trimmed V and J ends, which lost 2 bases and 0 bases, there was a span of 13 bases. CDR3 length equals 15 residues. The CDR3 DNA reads TGTGCCTGGAGTCCCGTGACAGGCGCTAACTATGGCTACACCTTC. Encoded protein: CAWSPVTGANYGYTF.

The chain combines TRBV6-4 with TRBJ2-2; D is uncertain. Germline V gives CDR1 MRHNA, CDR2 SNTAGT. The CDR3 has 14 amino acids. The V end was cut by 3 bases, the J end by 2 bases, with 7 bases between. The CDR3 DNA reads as TGTGCCAGCAGTGAACAGAGAAACACCGGGGAGCTGTTTTTT. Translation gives CASSEQRNTGELFF.

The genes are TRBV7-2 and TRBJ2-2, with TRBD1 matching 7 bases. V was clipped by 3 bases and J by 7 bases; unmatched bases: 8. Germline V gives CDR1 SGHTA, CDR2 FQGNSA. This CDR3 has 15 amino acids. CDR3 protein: CASSLQGVSGGELFF. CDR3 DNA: TGTGCCAGCAGCTTGCAGGGGGTGTCAGGCGGGGAGCTGTTTTTT. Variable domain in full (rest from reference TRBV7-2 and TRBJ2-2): GAGVSQSPSNKVTEKGKDVELRCDPISGHTALYWYRQSLGQGLEFLIYFQGNSAPDKSGLPSDRFSAERTGGSVSTLTIQRTQQEDSAVYLCASSLQGVSGGELFFGEGSRLTVL.

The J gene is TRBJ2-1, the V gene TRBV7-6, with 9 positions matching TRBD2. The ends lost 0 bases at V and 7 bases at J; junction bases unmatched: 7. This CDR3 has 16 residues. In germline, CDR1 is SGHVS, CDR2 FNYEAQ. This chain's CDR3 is CASSLALAGGRNEQFF. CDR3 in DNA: TGTGCCAGCAGCTTAGCCCTGGCGGGGGGGCGGAATGAGCAGTTCTTC.